The clone carrying this T cell receptor beta chain was picked up one time. One base away lies a much larger clone, so this may be a sequencing read error. These data come from a study of blood T cell repertoires in COVID-19. Produced via immunoSEQ multiplex PCR; TCRdb's table is partial and in-frame only. Of 200,000 to 300,000 clones in the sample, more than 85% are singletons; the top ten hold just under 9%. The CDR3 has 13 amino acids. Germline V gene lookup returns CDR1 LGHDT and CDR2 YNNKEL (reference sequence). J lost 2 bases, V lost 4 bases, and 2 bases had no gene match. The TCR originated in a man aged 35-49 years who had recovered from COVID-19. This rearrangement joins TRBV3-1 (or the pseudogene TRBV3-2) to TRBJ2-7; 7 bases align to TRBD1. The sequencing sample was made of PBMCs or T cells enriched from blood (not recorded which). The CDR3 here is CASSLGTAYEQYF. CDR3 in DNA: TGTGCCAGCAGCCTAGGGACAGCCTACGAGCAGTACTTC.